This entry lists 14 T cell receptor beta chains sequenced from one sample in a study of blood T cell repertoires in COVID-19. The table came from immunoSEQ multiplex PCR; TCRdb's copy has only in-frame clones and leaves some out. The table shows about 34,000 clones, with approximately 71% occurring only once. Sample: peripheral blood. The receptors shown here come from a human donor in a cohort sampled during active COVID-19.

The chain couples TRBV11-2 to TRBJ2-3; D is unresolved. The CDR3 sequence is 17 residues long. Germline CDR1 and CDR2: SGHAT and FQNNGV. Trimming shortened V by 1 base and J by 0 bases, and 14 bases separated the two germline ends. The CDR3 sequence: CASSLVLLSLSTDTQYF. In nucleotides, the CDR3 is TGTGCCAGCAGCTTAGTCCTTCTTAGCCTTAGCACAGATACGCAGTATTTT.

V gene TRBV4-1 combines with J gene TRBJ2-1; 8 bases align to TRBD1. V lost 2 bases and J lost 5; bases outside the gene matches: 5. Germline loops: CDR1 MGHRA, CDR2 YSYEKL. This CDR3 is built from 15 residues. The CDR3 region has the DNA TGCGCCAGCAGCCAAAAAGCACAGGGGGACAATGAGCAGTTCTTC. Translated: CASSQKAQGDNEQFF.

This chain joins TRBV20-1 and TRBJ1-5, with 7 bases matching TRBD1. The germline V gene has CDR1 DFQATT and CDR2 SNEGSKA (reference sequence). This CDR3 spans 13 amino acids. Trimming at V came to 4 bases and at J to 11 bases, leaving 11 bases not matched to a gene. CDR3 protein: CSATDRAQGSQHF. CDR3 nucleotides: TGCAGTGCTACTGACAGGGCACAAGGGTCCCAGCATTTT.

V is TRBV19 and J is TRBJ1-5; D not resolved. Germline V gene lookup returns CDR1 LNHDA and CDR2 SQIVND (reference sequence). The CDR3 sequence is 15 residues long. V was pared by 6 bases and J by 8 bases, with 20 bases between. CDR3 in DNA: TGTGCCAGTAGCACCACCATAGGGAGTACGGAGCCCCAGCATTTT. It translates to CASSTTIGSTEPQHF. Drawing the rest from reference TRBV19 and TRBJ1-5, the complete variable domain is DGGITQSPKYLFRKEGQNVTLSCEQNLNHDAMYWYRQDPGQGLRLIYYSQIVNDFQKGDIAEGYSVSREKKESFPLTVTSAQKNPTAFYLCASSTTIGSTEPQHFGDGTRLSIL.

The rearrangement links TRBV5-1 to TRBJ2-1; the match to TRBD2 covers 10 bases. V lost 2 bases and J lost 2; bases outside the gene matches: 10. Looked up from germline, CDR1 is SGHRS and CDR2 is YFSETQ. CDR3 length equals 18 residues. Here the CDR3 DNA reads TGCGCCAGCAGCTTAGTCGGGACTAGCGCTAGGACCTACAATGAGCAGTTCTTC. This sequence encodes CASSLVGTSARTYNEQFF.

The chain combines TRBV5-1 with TRBJ1-4; a weak D match, TRBD1 (5 bases). CDR1 is SGHRS, CDR2 YFSETQ, per germline. The CDR3 spans 15 residues. V gave up 2 bases and J gave up 0 bases, with 8 bases separating them. CDR3 region: CASSLQVATNEKLFF. In DNA, the CDR3 is TGCGCCAGCAGCTTACAGGTTGCAACTAATGAAAAACTGTTTTTT.

J is TRBJ2-2 and V is TRBV7-2; D is unresolved. The CDR3 length is 14 residues. The germline V gene has CDR1 SGHTA and CDR2 FQGNSA. Trimming shortened V by 1 base and J by 5 bases, and 8 bases separated the two germline ends. Here the CDR3 reads CASSLDRITGELFF. The CDR3 nucleotides are TGTGCCAGCAGCTTAGACAGAATAACCGGGGAGCTGTTTTTT.

DNA for the CDR3: TGTGCCAGCAGTTTAAGGACTAGCGATACGCAGTATTTT. Protein: CASSLRTSDTQYF. J is TRBJ2-3 and V is TRBV12-3 or TRBV12-4, with 8 bases fitting TRBD2. The CDR3 contains 13 residues. J was trimmed by 6 bases and V by 2 bases; bases with no gene match: 1.

This sequence joins TRBV4-1 and TRBJ1-5; D remains unclear. The germline V gene encodes CDR1 MGHRA and CDR2 YSYEKL. Trimming took 1 base from V and 5 from J, leaving 12 bases between them. The CDR3 has 15 amino acids. DNA for the CDR3: TGCGCCAGCAGCCAAGTGGGCAGACCCGATCAGCCCCAGCATTTT. Amino acids: CASSQVGRPDQPQHF.

There are a few counts of this clone. V is TRBV11-2 and J is TRBJ1-2; D ambiguous. V dropped 0 bases and J dropped 3 bases, with 8 bases sitting between them. The CDR3 totals 14 residues. Germline CDR1 is SGHAT and CDR2 is FQNNGV. CDR3 residues: CASSLDRGDYGYTF. The CDR3 DNA is TGTGCCAGCAGCTTAGATCGGGGAGACTATGGCTACACCTTC.

V usage is TRBV7-2 and J usage is TRBJ2-2; D is unresolved. The CDR3 totals 15 residues. Germline V gives CDR1 SGHTA, CDR2 FQGNSA. The V gene lost 10 bases and the J gene lost 2 bases, with 17 bases spanning the gap. CDR3 in amino acids: CAIGVGLINTGELFF. DNA of the CDR3: TGTGCCATTGGAGTCGGCCTTATAAACACCGGGGAGCTGTTTTTT. Supplemented by reference TRBV7-2 and TRBJ2-2, the full variable domain reads GAGVSQSPSNKVTEKGKDVELRCDPISGHTALYWYRQSLGQGLEFLIYFQGNSAPDKSGLPSDRFSAERTGGSVSTLTIQRTQQEDSAVYLCAIGVGLINTGELFFGEGSRLTVL.

The rearrangement uses TRBV6-1 and TRBJ1-6; 11 bases fit TRBD1. V lost 1 base, J lost 10 bases, and 9 bases stayed unmatched. The CDR3 sequence is 17 residues long. Germline values: CDR1 MNHNS, CDR2 SASEGT. CDR3 amino acids: CASSEVSRTGGRSPLHF. As DNA, the CDR3 is TGTGCCAGCAGTGAAGTGTCGAGGACAGGGGGCCGGTCACCCCTCCACTTT.

CDR3 DNA: TGTGCCAGCTCACTATGGACAGGGCGGGCCGGGGCCAACGTCCTGACTTTC. It yields the protein CASSLWTGRAGANVLTF. The rearrangement uses TRBV18 and TRBJ2-6; 8 positions match TRBD1. The length of the CDR3 is 17 residues. J lost 4 bases, V lost 4 bases, and 9 bases had no gene match. Germline loops: CDR1 KGHSH, CDR2 LQKENI.

J is TRBJ2-1 and V is TRBV5-1; 10 bases are shared with TRBD1. With 2 bases clipped from V and 9 bases from J, the junction kept 8 bases outside the gene matches. The germline CDR1 and CDR2 sequences are SGHRS and YFSETQ. This CDR3 has 15 residues. The CDR3, as DNA: TGCGCCAGCAGCTTACCGGGACAGGGGTATGGTGAGCAGTTCTTC. It encodes CASSLPGQGYGEQFF. Full variable domain (outside the CDR3, taken from reference TRBV5-1 and TRBJ2-1): KAGVTQTPRYLIKTRGQQVTLSCSPISGHRSVSWYQQTPGQGLQFLFEYFSETQRNKGNFPGRFSGRQFSNSRSEMNVSTLELGDSALYLCASSLPGQGYGEQFFGPGTRLTVL.